These T cell receptor beta chains were read from a single sample in a study of graft-versus-host responses after intestinal transplantation. Method: immunoSEQ multiplex PCR; TCRdb's copy keeps in-frame clones and lacks some. The sample includes 80,000 to 90,000 clones, approximately 87% seen only once; the top ten take 0.11%. The antigens of these receptors remain unknown. The sample consisted of unstimulated CD4+ T cells sorted from spleen or lymph node cells, taken before intestinal transplant. These receptors came from a human donor who received an intestinal transplant. Each CDR3 is given with its conserved first and last residue. D genes are given only for firm matches. Rows give clone size only sometimes, using once, few, many, or a class for an expanded clone.

length	D	size	V	J	CDR3	DNA
16	TRBD1	NA	TRBV6-1	TRBJ1-5	CASSEVWVTGGQPQHF	TGTGCCAGCAGTGAAGTTTGGGTGACAGGGGGCCAGCCCCAGCATTTT
14	NA	NA	TRBV13	TRBJ1-1	CASSLGNLNTEAFF	TGTGCCAGCAGCTTGGGCAACCTGAACACTGAAGCTTTCTTT
14	TRBD1	NA	TRBV4-2	TRBJ2-3	CASRRTGGTDTQYF	TGTGCCAGCAGACGGACAGGGGGAACAGATACGCAGTATTTT
13	NA	once	TRBV7-2	TRBJ2-1	CASSLEKGQRGFF	TGTGCCAGCAGCTTAGAAAAAGGCCAAAGGGGGTTCTTC
16	TRBD1	NA	TRBV27	TRBJ2-7	CASSQALTGGSYEQYF	TGTGCCAGCAGTCAAGCATTGACAGGGGGCTCCTACGAGCAGTACTTC
18	TRBD2	NA	TRBV4-1	TRBJ2-5	CASSRALAGGPYQETQYF	TGCGCCAGCAGCCGGGCGTTAGCGGGGGGCCCGTACCAAGAGACCCAGTACTTC
14	TRBD1	NA	TRBV5-6	TRBJ2-7	CASSSEQGAIEQYF	TGTGCCAGCAGCTCCGAACAGGGGGCTATAGAGCAGTACTTC
13	NA	NA	TRBV11-1	TRBJ1-1	CASSPAGDTEAFF	TGTGCCAGCAGCCCTGCGGGGGACACTGAAGCTTTCTTT
15	NA	NA	TRBV5-1	TRBJ1-3	CASSREGNVGNTIYF	TGCGCCAGCAGTCGGGAGGGGAATGTTGGAAACACCATATATTTT
14	NA	NA	TRBV6-4	TRBJ1-5	CASSETGKGQPQHF	TGTGCCAGCAGTGAAACAGGAAAGGGTCAGCCCCAGCATTTT
12	NA	NA	TRBV25-1	TRBJ2-7	CASSDSPYEQYF	TGTGCCAGCAGCGACAGTCCCTACGAGCAGTACTTC
12	NA	NA	TRBV7-9	TRBJ2-3	CASSFNTDTQYF	TGTGCCAGCAGCTTCAACACAGATACGCAGTATTTT
13	NA	NA	TRBV27	TRBJ1-1	CASRGGRRTEAFF	TGTGCCAGCAGGGGGGGGAGGAGGACTGAAGCTTTCTTT
14	NA	NA	TRBV18	TRBJ1-3	CASSGGGPGNTIYF	TGTGCCAGCTCCGGGGGGGGCCCCGGAAACACCATATATTTT
15	NA	NA	TRBV6-5	TRBJ2-6	CASSRTDSGANVLTF	TGTGCCAGCAGCAGGACAGACTCTGGGGCCAACGTCCTGACTTTC
14	NA	once	TRBV4-2	TRBJ1-2	CASSQGERVGGYTF	TGTGCCAGCAGCCAAGGAGAGAGGGTGGGCGGCTACACCTTC
14	TRBD2	few	TRBV5-1	TRBJ2-7	CASSLDGTNYEQYF	TGCGCCAGCAGCTTGGACGGGACTAACTACGAGCAGTACTTC
14	TRBD1	NA	TRBV19	TRBJ1-6	CASSIRQGVSPLHF	TGTGCCAGTAGTATCCGACAGGGTGTCTCACCCCTCCACTTT